Below are 28 T cell receptor beta chains sequenced from a single sample in a study of blood T cell dynamics during melanoma immunotherapy. Produced via immunoSEQ multiplex PCR; TCRdb's table is partial and in-frame only. The sample records about 12,000 clones, over 75% being singletons. Time point indicated: week 3, after first cycle of checkpoint inhibitor. This material consisted of blood, taken from a patient treated with checkpoint blockade. The receptors originated from a human donor with melanoma.

The chain joins TRBV5-5 to TRBJ2-5; D is undetermined. The V and J ends lost 4 bases and 5 bases respectively, with 6 bases between them. CDR1 and CDR2 from the germline V gene are SGHKS and YYEKEE (reference sequence). The CDR3 is 11 amino acids. CDR3 protein: CASSLSETQYF. CDR3 sequence (DNA): TGTGCCAGCAGCCTGTCGGAGACCCAGTACTTC.

The J gene is TRBJ2-7, the V gene TRBV5-1, with TRBD1 as a possible D gene (6 bases). The CDR3 covers 12 residues. Germline CDR1 and CDR2: SGHRS and YFSETQ. Trimming left V 4 bases short and J 4 bases short, with 9 bases between. CDR3 nucleotides: TGCGCCAGCAGCCGACAGGCTTACGAGCAGTACTTC. Its translation: CASSRQAYEQYF.

This sequence joins TRBV12-5 and TRBJ1-4; 9 bases match TRBD1. The CDR3 extends over 13 amino acids. The V gene's germline CDR1 is LGHNT and CDR2 FRNRAP. The V and J ends lost 5 bases and 8 bases, in that order; junction bases with no gene match: 3. DNA of the CDR3: TGTGCTAGTGGTACAGGACAGGGGGAAAAACTGTTTTTT. Translating it yields CASGTGQGEKLFF.

The chain is built from TRBV10-3 and TRBJ2-7; the D gene is possibly TRBD1 (6 bases). Germline V gene sequence: CDR1 ENHRY, CDR2 SYGVKD. Trimming removed 5 bases from V and 4 bases from J, with 15 bases in between. This CDR3 spans 14 amino acids. CDR3 in DNA: TGTGCCATCAGTACAACCGGGACACCTTACGAGCAGTACTTC. This codes for CAISTTGTPYEQYF.

This clone has more than one count but fewer than ten. The J gene is TRBJ1-3, the V gene TRBV6-5; TRBD1 aligns across 8 bases. The CDR3 is 16 residues long. The ends lost 2 bases at V and 2 bases at J; junction bases unmatched: 5. The V gene's germline CDR1 is MNHEY and CDR2 SVGAGI. CDR3 region: CASSYRRQGTGNTIYF. In nucleotides, the CDR3 is TGTGCCAGCAGTTACCGGCGACAGGGGACTGGAAACACCATATATTTT.

A note on this clone: Different DNA sequences within this sample yield the same CDR3. The V gene is TRBV11-2, the J gene TRBJ2-7; D is unclear. Per the germline V gene, CDR1 is SGHAT and CDR2 is FQNNGV. V dropped 1 base and J dropped 2 bases, with 6 bases sitting between them. The CDR3 loop spans 13 amino acids. In DNA form, the CDR3 reads TGTGCCAGCAGCTTAGTAACAGCCTACGAGCAGTACTTC. Protein sequence: CASSLVTAYEQYF.

The sample holds a few counts of this clone. V is TRBV5-6 and J is TRBJ1-1; 12 bases line up with TRBD1. The CDR3 contains 16 residues. Per the germline V gene, CDR1 is SGHDT and CDR2 is YYEEEE. Trimming cost V 2 bases and J 5 bases; bases outside gene matches: 7. CDR3 residues: CASSFRDRGQWTEAFF. For the CDR3, the DNA is TGTGCCAGCAGCTTCCGGGACAGGGGGCAATGGACTGAAGCTTTCTTT.

This CDR3 is CASGRGRTNEKLFF. For the CDR3, the DNA is TGTGCCAGCGGGCGGGGTAGGACTAATGAAAAACTGTTTTTT. The chain recombines TRBV9 with TRBJ1-4; no definite D call. Germline V gene lookup returns CDR1 SGDLS and CDR2 YYNGEE. This CDR3 has 14 residues. The ends were cut back, 7 bases at V and 2 bases at J, with 12 bases in the middle.

CDR3 loop: CASSQDWKNIQYF. CDR3 sequence (DNA): TGCGCCAGCAGCCAAGATTGGAAAAACATTCAGTACTTC. The rearrangement joins TRBV4-1 to TRBJ2-4; D uncertain. Germline CDR1 and CDR2: MGHRA and YSYEKL. V was pared by 0 bases and J by 4 bases, with 4 bases between. The CDR3 extends over 13 amino acids.

The J gene is TRBJ2-7, the V gene TRBV10-3; D might be TRBD1 (6 bases). Trimming shortened V by 2 bases and J by 6 bases, and 14 bases separated the two germline ends. CDR3 size: 14 residues. Germline assignment: CDR1 ENHRY and CDR2 SYGVKD. In nucleotides, the CDR3 is TGTGCCATCAGTGAGGCTAACCCAGGGGTCGAGCAGTACTTC. Protein product: CAISEANPGVEQYF.

The chain employs TRBV11-2 and TRBJ2-7; 8 bases match TRBD2. V trimming: 1 base; J trimming: 1 base; junction bases outside the gene matches: 3. Looked up from germline, CDR1 is SGHAT and CDR2 is FQNNGV. The CDR3 runs to 15 residues. For the CDR3, the DNA is TGTGCCAGCAGCTTAGGACTAGCGTATTCCTACGAGCAGTACTTC. Translation: CASSLGLAYSYEQYF. The whole variable domain, filled in from reference TRBV11-2 and TRBJ2-7, reads EAGVAQSPRYKIIEKRQSVAFWCNPISGHATLYWYQQILGQGPKLLIQFQNNGVVDDSQLPKDRFSAERLKGVDSTLKIQPAKLEDSAVYLCASSLGLAYSYEQYFGPGTRLTVT.

V gene TRBV6-6 combines with J gene TRBJ2-2, with D unresolved. Germline loops: CDR1 MNHNY, CDR2 SVGAGI (reference sequence). V was shortened by 2 bases and J by 6 bases, with 7 bases between the two germline ends. The CDR3 runs to 13 residues. The CDR3 bases are TGTGCCAGCAGTTACCTCCCTTCCGGGGAGCTGTTTTTT. Its translation is CASSYLPSGELFF.

The V call is TRBV4-1, the J call TRBJ2-3, with no clear D. The CDR3 has 10 amino acids. Between the trimmed V and J ends, which lost 1 base and 13 bases, there was a span of 6 bases. The germline gives CDR1 MGHRA, CDR2 YSYEKL. The CDR3 region is CASSQGKEYF. As DNA, the CDR3 is TGCGCCAGCAGCCAAGGAAAGGAGTATTTT.

This rearrangement joins TRBV4-1 to TRBJ2-7; 8 nucleotides match TRBD2. The V segment lost 1 base and the J segment 3 bases; nucleotides outside the gene matches: 5. Germline lookup yields CDR1 MGHRA and CDR2 YSYEKL. This CDR3 region has 15 residues. The DNA of the CDR3 is TGCGCCAGCAGCCAAGTGGCAGCGGGAGTCTACGAGCAGTACTTC. Protein product: CASSQVAAGVYEQYF.

V usage is TRBV19 and J usage is TRBJ2-3, with D uncertain. Trimming removed 11 bases from V and 3 bases from J, with 15 bases in between. CDR3 length: 13 amino acids. CDR1 and CDR2 (germline): LNHDA, SQIVND (reference sequence). CDR3 loop: CASKGMGTDTQYF. The CDR3, as DNA: TGTGCCTCAAAAGGCATGGGGACAGATACGCAGTATTTT.

The V and J genes are TRBV5-5 and TRBJ2-3, with TRBD1 matching 7 bases. J gave up 0 bases and V 3 bases, and 16 bases lay outside the gene matches. The CDR3 is 19 amino acids. Germline loops: CDR1 SGHKS, CDR2 YYEKEE (reference sequence). The CDR3 sequence: CASSSSGTAKGTSTDTQYF. The CDR3 DNA is TGTGCCAGCAGCTCCTCCGGGACAGCAAAGGGCACCAGCACAGATACGCAGTATTTT.

The chain is built from TRBV6-4 and TRBJ1-1; D is uncertain. The germline CDR1 and CDR2 sequences are MRHNA and SNTAGT. This CDR3 contains 15 residues. The V end lost 0 bases, the J end lost 4 bases, and 12 bases lay between the germline ends. The CDR3 reads CASSDSEGGGTEAFF. Here the CDR3 DNA reads TGTGCCAGCAGTGACTCGGAGGGAGGAGGCACTGAAGCTTTCTTT.

The CDR3 protein is CASSEGSGGGYTF. CDR3 coding DNA: TGTGCCAGCAGCGAAGGCTCTGGGGGTGGCTACACCTTC. The chain links TRBV5-4 to TRBJ1-2, with TRBD1 as a possible D gene (5 bases). Germline loops: CDR1 SGHNT, CDR2 YYREEE (reference sequence). The V gene lost 4 bases and the J gene lost 7 bases, with 14 bases spanning the gap. The length of the CDR3 is 13 residues.

The chain couples TRBV6-1 to TRBJ1-3; tentatively, D is TRBD1 (5 bases). With 7 bases removed from V and 4 bases from J, the gap between germline ends came to 11 bases. The germline CDR1 and CDR2 sequences are MNHNS and SASEGT. This CDR3 region has 13 residues. The CDR3 reads CASKGVSGNTIYF. The CDR3 DNA reads as TGTGCCAGCAAAGGGGTGTCAGGAAACACCATATATTTT.

The rearrangement joins TRBV6-6 to TRBJ1-3; D may be TRBD1 (5 bases). Gene TRBJ2-2 matches the end of the DNA better, so the J call may be wrong. CDR3 length: 14 residues. Germline V gene sequence: CDR1 MNHNY, CDR2 SVGAGI (reference sequence). CDR3 sequence reads: CASSYISRDGELFF. The CDR3 nucleotides read TGTGCCAGCAGTTACATCTCCAGGGACGGGGAGCTGTTTTTT.

This chain uses TRBV19 with TRBJ1-5; possible D gene TRBD1, 6 bases. The germline V and J ends were trimmed by 8 bases and 0 bases, with 11 bases remaining between them. Germline assignment: CDR1 LNHDA and CDR2 SQIVND (reference sequence). The CDR3 totals 14 residues. In DNA form, the CDR3 reads TGTGCCAGTGTGGACAGATTTAGCAATCAGCCCCAGCATTTT. As protein: CASVDRFSNQPQHF.

V usage is TRBV6-1 and J usage is TRBJ2-1; no reliable D call. The CDR3 consists of 14 residues. Germline CDR1 is MNHNS and CDR2 is SASEGT. V lost 3 bases and J 0 bases, leaving 6 bases between the germline ends. The CDR3 is CASSDRTSYNEQFF. DNA of the CDR3: TGTGCCAGCAGTGACAGGACCTCCTACAATGAGCAGTTCTTC.

The V gene is TRBV4-1, the J gene TRBJ1-1; weak D call: TRBD1 (5 bases). The CDR3 consists of 16 residues. V was pared by 0 bases and J by 10 bases, with 21 bases between. The germline V gene encodes CDR1 MGHRA and CDR2 YSYEKL. CDR3 in DNA: TGCGCCAGCAGCCAAGAGGGAAGGAGGGACGGGGTTAGAGCTTTCTTT. Its translation is CASSQEGRRDGVRAFF.

The J gene is TRBJ2-7, the V gene TRBV7-3; no definite D call. Trimming shortened V by 1 base and J by 5 bases, and 12 bases separated the two germline ends. The CDR3 consists of 14 residues. The germline gives CDR1 SGHTA, CDR2 FQGTGA. CDR3 protein: CASSLSGSLDEQYF. Written as DNA, the CDR3 is TGTGCCAGCAGCTTAAGTGGTAGCTTGGACGAGCAGTACTTC. Full variable domain (remainder filled in from reference TRBV7-3 and TRBJ2-7): GAGVSQTPSNKVTEKGKYVELRCDPISGHTALYWYRQSLGQGPEFLIYFQGTGAADDSGLPNDRFFAVRPEGSVSTLKIQRTERGDSAVYLCASSLSGSLDEQYFGPGTRLTVT.

The gene calls are TRBV18 and TRBJ1-2; D may be TRBD1 (5 bases). CDR1 and CDR2 (germline): KGHSH, LQKENI. V was clipped by 3 bases and J by 8 bases, with 16 bases between them. The CDR3 is 14 amino acids. This chain's CDR3 is CASSPVMGVEGYTF. The CDR3 DNA reads TGTGCCAGCTCACCGGTAATGGGGGTCGAGGGCTACACCTTC.

V gene TRBV18 combines with J gene TRBJ1-1; TRBD1 matches at 8 bases. CDR1 is KGHSH and CDR2 is LQKENI in the germline V gene. J was trimmed by 0 bases and V by 6 bases; bases with no gene match: 6. This CDR3 spans 15 amino acids. CDR3 amino acids: CASSITGGVNTEAFF. CDR3 coding DNA: TGTGCCAGCTCTATTACAGGGGGAGTGAACACTGAAGCTTTCTTT. Full variable domain (missing parts from reference TRBV18 and TRBJ1-1): NAGVMQNPRHLVRRRGQEARLRCSPMKGHSHVYWYRQLPEEGLKFMVYLQKENIIDESGMPKERFSAEFPKEGPSILRIQQVVRGDSAAYFCASSITGGVNTEAFFGQGTRLTVV.

This sequence joins TRBV10-3 and TRBJ1-2; TRBD1 matches 9 bases. Germline V lookup: CDR1 ENHRY, CDR2 SYGVKD. V was clipped by 6 bases and J by 1 base; unmatched bases: 9. The CDR3 consists of 16 residues. CDR3 DNA: TGTGCCATCAGACAACAGGGGGCTCGTTTTAACTATGGCTACACCTTC. This encodes CAIRQQGARFNYGYTF.

This chain links TRBV7-9 with TRBJ1-2; D is uncertain. Germline V gives CDR1 SEHNR, CDR2 FQNEAQ (reference sequence). Trimming stripped 2 bases from V and 0 bases from J, with 7 bases between. The length of the CDR3 is 14 residues. CDR3 residues: CASSLNEANYGYTF. DNA of the CDR3: TGTGCCAGCAGCTTAAACGAAGCTAACTATGGCTACACCTTC.